This record looks at one T cell receptor (beta chain) sequence and its context. Its antigen is as yet unknown. Mismatch with germline at one junction end may stem from a read error. This record comes from a study of blood T cells in healthy people across ages. CDR1 is MNHEY, CDR2 SMNVEV, per germline (reference sequence). CDR3 size: 16 residues. General study findings and limits: Diversity of TCR beta correlated strongly with naive T cell percentage.

Next came a second PCR, run for about 6 to 12 cycles, which used a sample-barcoded 5' primer along with a J-beta primer mix. A single record per CDR3 protein comes from TCRdb applying MiXCR to the 5' RACE reads. The sample has about 1.6 million distinct CDR3 sequences; almost 35% are singletons. This rearrangement joins TRBV27 to TRBJ1-1; 8 positions agree with TRBD1. Sequences were obtained from blood. The sequence derives from a woman aged 25 to 39 in good health. CDR3 bases: TGTGCCGGCAGTTTAAGGACAGGGAAAGGACCTGTTGAAGCTTTCTTT. It encodes CAGSLRTGKGPVEAFF.